A single sample is the source of the 25 T cell receptor beta chains below, sequenced in a study of control samples from healthy donors and cancer patients. Sequencing used immunoSEQ multiplex PCR; TCRdb keeps in-frame clones, though not all of them. The sample has some 250,000 clones, over 75% seen once. The sample taken for sequencing was PBMCs. The receptors were sampled from an older woman with lung cancer.

The gene calls are TRBV5-1 and TRBJ1-1, with D possibly matching TRBD1 (5 bases). V was clipped by 5 bases and J by 1 base, with 12 bases between them. The germline V gene has CDR1 SGHRS and CDR2 YFSETQ. The CDR3 totals 14 residues. The CDR3 DNA follows: TGCGCCAGCAGTCGCCTACAGGCGAACACTGAAGCTTTCTTT. This translates into CASSRLQANTEAFF.

The V gene is TRBV21-1, the J gene TRBJ1-3; TRBD1 is the table's D call and was not checked against the DNA. TRBV21-1 is annotated as a pseudogene. The CDR3 loop spans 15 amino acids. CDR3 nucleotide sequence: TGTGCCAGCAGCAAAGCTCGTCAGGGTGGAAACACCATATATTTT. Protein: CASSKARQGGNTIYF.

The chain employs TRBV7-9 and TRBJ1-1, with 7 bases fitting TRBD1. CDR3 length: 16 amino acids. With 5 bases clipped from V and 4 bases from J, the junction kept 13 bases outside the gene matches. From germline, CDR1 is SEHNR and CDR2 FQNEAQ (reference sequence). CDR3 coding DNA: TGTGCCAGCAGCCCGCTAGGCGGACAGGTGGGCACTGAAGCTTTCTTT. This sequence encodes CASSPLGGQVGTEAFF.

The rearrangement links TRBV9 to TRBJ1-4; D call uncertain. The CDR3 spans 14 residues. Looked up from germline, CDR1 is SGDLS and CDR2 is YYNGEE. The V end lost 2 bases, the J end lost 6 bases, and 11 bases lay between the germline ends. Written as DNA, the CDR3 is TGTGCCAGCAGCGTTGAAGGGTTTCATGAAAAACTGTTTTTT. Translating gives CASSVEGFHEKLFF.

This clone was detected a few times. The chain combines TRBV5-8 with TRBJ2-2; D may correspond to TRBD1 or TRBD2 (5 bases each). V dropped 2 bases and J dropped 0 bases, with 23 bases sitting between them. This CDR3 spans 20 amino acids. Germline CDR1 and CDR2: SGHTS and YDEGEE. CDR3 coding DNA: TGTGCCAGCAGCTTTTTCGGTTCCGGGACGACGCACGCGAACACCGGGGAGCTGTTTTTT. This gives the protein CASSFFGSGTTHANTGELFF.

The chain links TRBV4-1 to TRBJ2-7; TRBD1 aligns across 12 bases. Looked up from germline, CDR1 is MGHRA and CDR2 is YSYEKL. V lost 1 base and J lost 4; bases outside the gene matches: 5. The CDR3 consists of 16 residues. The CDR3 DNA reads as TGCGCCAGCAGCCAAGGGGGACAGGGGGCGTTTTACGAGCAGTACTTC. As protein: CASSQGGQGAFYEQYF.

V and J are TRBV7-9 and TRBJ2-1; a weak D match, TRBD2 (6 bases). V gave up 1 base and J gave up 3 bases, with 13 bases separating them. The CDR3 runs to 16 residues. The germline gives CDR1 SEHNR, CDR2 FQNEAQ (reference sequence). The CDR3 loop reads CASSLGLGGIYNEQFF. In DNA form, the CDR3 reads TGTGCCAGCAGCTTAGGTTTGGGGGGTATCTACAATGAGCAGTTCTTC.

The V call is TRBV10-3, the J call TRBJ1-1; no clear D. CDR1 ENHRY and CDR2 SYGVKD come from the germline V gene. V lost 5 bases to trimming and J lost 5 bases, with 9 bases between them. CDR3 length: 12 amino acids. This CDR3 is CAISPDPTEAFF. In nucleotides, the CDR3 is TGTGCCATCAGTCCGGACCCGACTGAAGCTTTCTTT.

CDR3 residues: CASSENGRLSYEQYF. Here the CDR3 DNA reads TGCGCCAGCAGTGAGAACGGCCGGCTCTCCTACGAGCAGTACTTC. V is TRBV10-1 and J is TRBJ2-7; D remains ambiguous. The CDR3 runs to 15 residues. CDR1 WNHNN and CDR2 SYGVQD come from the germline V gene (reference sequence). V was cut by 2 bases and J by 0 bases, with 11 bases left in between.

This clone occurred once. This sample includes further DNA sequences coding for the same CDR3. The chain joins TRBV5-1 to TRBJ2-3, with D perhaps TRBD1 or TRBD2 (5 bases each). The CDR3 length is 13 residues. V lost 2 bases to trimming and J lost 3 bases, with 7 bases between them. The germline V gene has CDR1 SGHRS and CDR2 YFSETQ. The CDR3 is CASSLEGTDTQYF. The DNA of the CDR3 is TGCGCCAGCAGCTTAGAGGGGACAGATACGCAGTATTTT.

This chain links TRBV11-3 with TRBJ2-7; the D is unclear. V was pared by 2 bases and J by 3 bases, with 8 bases between. Per the germline V gene, CDR1 is SGHNT and CDR2 is YENEEA. The CDR3 sequence is 13 residues long. Written as DNA, the CDR3 is TGTGCCAGCAGCTTATATGCTAACTACGAGCAGTACTTC. It translates to CASSLYANYEQYF.

This chain uses TRBV6-6 with TRBJ2-1; 8 bases map to TRBD2. This CDR3 region has 14 residues. CDR1 is MNHNY and CDR2 is SVGAGI in the germline V gene (reference sequence). The ends lost 5 bases at V and 6 bases at J; junction bases unmatched: 6. CDR3 sequence: CASSTGLAFNEQFF. The CDR3 bases are TGTGCCAGCAGTACAGGACTAGCCTTCAATGAGCAGTTCTTC.

This chain links TRBV5-1 with TRBJ2-2, with 7 bases fitting TRBD1. Germline loops: CDR1 SGHRS, CDR2 YFSETQ. The CDR3 loop spans 14 amino acids. V shed 4 bases, J shed 6 bases, and the junction held 6 bases outside the gene matches. CDR3 in DNA: TGCGCCAGCAGCCCCGGGACAGTGGCCGGGGAGCTGTTTTTT. Translating gives CASSPGTVAGELFF.

This clone turned up a few times. V usage is TRBV12-3 or TRBV12-4 and J usage is TRBJ1-1; D is ambiguous. This CDR3 comprises 12 residues. Trimming took 11 bases from V and 1 from J, leaving 11 bases between them. The CDR3 loop is CAGISGNTEAFF. DNA for the CDR3: TGTGCCGGTATATCGGGGAACACTGAAGCTTTCTTT.

V and J are TRBV30 and TRBJ2-7; 10 positions match TRBD1. J was trimmed by 3 bases and V by 3 bases; bases with no gene match: 11. CDR1 and CDR2 (germline): GTSNPN, SVGIG (reference sequence). This CDR3 comprises 16 residues. The CDR3 sequence is CAWRRTPGQGIYEQYF. The CDR3 region has the DNA TGTGCCTGGAGGAGGACCCCGGGACAGGGGATCTACGAGCAGTACTTC. Complete variable domain (other parts from reference TRBV30 and TRBJ2-7): SQTIHQWPATLVQPVGSPLSLECTVEGTSNPNLYWYRQAAGRGLQLLFYSVGIGQISSEVPQNLSASRPQDRQFILSSKKLLLSDSGFYLCAWRRTPGQGIYEQYFGPGTRLTVT.

The rearrangement links TRBV2 to TRBJ1-2; TRBD1 is a possible D gene (5 bases). From germline, CDR1 is SNHLY and CDR2 FYNNEI. CDR3 length: 14 residues. The V end lost 4 bases, the J end lost 2 bases, and 11 bases lay between the germline ends. CDR3 residues: CASSGEGLNYGYTF. The CDR3 nucleotides read TGTGCCAGCAGTGGGGAGGGGTTGAACTATGGCTACACCTTC.

CDR3 protein: CASSLGGGKSDTEAFF. The DNA for the CDR3 is TGTGCCAGCAGCTTGGGAGGGGGCAAGTCGGACACTGAAGCTTTCTTT. The chain has TRBV5-4 and TRBJ1-1; 7 bases agree with TRBD1. The CDR3 consists of 16 residues. The germline gives CDR1 SGHNT, CDR2 YYREEE (reference sequence). V shed 0 bases and J 3 bases; nucleotides not matched to a gene: 8.

The chain's CDR3 is CATTPGTDLYEQYF. The CDR3 bases are TGTGCGACCACTCCCGGGACAGATTTATACGAGCAGTACTTC. The V gene is TRBV6-5, the J gene TRBJ2-7, with TRBD1 matching 7 bases. Germline V gives CDR1 MNHEY, CDR2 SVGAGI. This CDR3 comprises 14 residues.

V gene TRBV3-1 (or the pseudogene TRBV3-2) combines with J gene TRBJ2-1; 12 bases are shared with TRBD2. The CDR3 extends over 16 amino acids. The germline V gene encodes CDR1 LGHDT and CDR2 YNNKEL (reference sequence). V trimming: 0 bases; J trimming: 10 bases; junction bases outside the gene matches: 7. The CDR3 region is CASSQDQGLAGLEQFF. The CDR3 DNA is TGTGCCAGCAGCCAAGATCAAGGACTAGCGGGACTGGAGCAGTTCTTC.

This sequence joins TRBV4-1 and TRBJ2-1; D call uncertain. V was clipped by 0 bases and J by 4 bases, with 16 bases between them. The V gene's germline CDR1 is MGHRA and CDR2 YSYEKL. CDR3 length equals 17 residues. Here the CDR3 reads CASSQDGRTTRYNEQFF. Here the CDR3 DNA reads TGCGCCAGCAGCCAAGATGGAAGGACCACGAGATACAATGAGCAGTTCTTC.

This chain uses TRBV27 with TRBJ2-1; either TRBD1 or TRBD2 may supply D (5 bases each). Germline CDR1 and CDR2: MNHEY and SMNVEV (reference sequence). V gave up 3 bases and J gave up 9 bases, with 12 bases separating them. This CDR3 spans 13 amino acids. As DNA, the CDR3 is TGTGCCAGCAGTTTCGAGGGGTACGGTGAGCAGTTCTTC. Residues: CASSFEGYGEQFF.

The gene calls are TRBV2 and TRBJ2-7; TRBD1 is a possible D gene (6 bases). The CDR3 is 12 residues long. The germline V gene has CDR1 SNHLY and CDR2 FYNNEI. The CDR3 sequence: CATGPRSDEQYF. DNA for the CDR3: TGTGCTACAGGGCCCAGGAGCGACGAGCAGTACTTC.

The chain employs TRBV6-2 or TRBV6-3 and TRBJ2-1; 9 bases line up with TRBD2. The CDR3 length is 16 residues. In germline, CDR1 is MNHEY, CDR2 SVGEGT. Losses at the gene ends were 1 base for V and 6 bases for J; bases not matched to a gene: 7. The CDR3 sequence: CASSYFSGSGGNEQFF. Here the CDR3 DNA reads TGTGCCAGCAGTTACTTTAGCGGGAGCGGGGGCAATGAGCAGTTCTTC.

The sample holds a few counts of this clone. The rearrangement uses TRBV27 and TRBJ2-7, with 7 bases identical to TRBD1. Trimming took 5 bases from V and 0 from J; bases not matched to a gene: 16. The CDR3 loop spans 18 amino acids. Germline lookup yields CDR1 MNHEY and CDR2 SMNVEV (reference sequence). In DNA, the CDR3 is TGTGCCAGCAGTCCCATACTAACCTGGGACAGATTCTCCTACGAGCAGTACTTC. Amino acids: CASSPILTWDRFSYEQYF.

This clone was counted a single time. V gene TRBV2 combines with J gene TRBJ2-3; 7 bases are shared with TRBD2. The CDR3 runs to 15 residues. Looked up from germline, CDR1 is SNHLY and CDR2 is FYNNEI. With 3 bases clipped from V and 5 bases from J, the junction kept 8 bases outside the gene matches. DNA for the CDR3: TGTGCCAGCAGTGAGTCGGTTTGGGGGGGAGATACGCAGTATTTT. Residues: CASSESVWGGDTQYF.